The rows below give T cell receptor beta chains drawn from one sample of a study of beta chain features in type 1 diabetes. Data came from immunoSEQ multiplex PCR; TCRdb stores just in-frame clones and leaves some out. Of around 710,000 clones listed, around 12% are singletons. Sequencing was done on a sample of naive CD4+ T cells from blood. These receptors were collected from a man aged 25 to 45 with type 1 diabetes. Both conserved end residues are part of each CDR3. D genes are given only for firm matches. Clone size is given for some rows only: seen once, a few or many times, or a class if the clone is expanded.

TRBD1	TRBJ2-7	TRBV29-1	-	TGCAGCGTCGAAAGACAGGGGAACAGCGAGCAGTACTTC	CSVERQGNSEQYF
TRBD1	TRBJ2-5	TRBV5-6	-	TGTGCCAGCAGCTTGAAAAGGACAGGGGAAGAGACCCAGTACTTC	CASSLKRTGEETQYF
TRBD1	TRBJ1-2	TRBV28	-	TGTGCCAGTACGTGGGACAGCTATGGCTACACCTTC	CASTWDSYGYTF
TRBD1	TRBJ2-6	TRBV19	-	TGTGCCAGTTCCTATGCAGATGACAGGGTGGGCGCAGGGGCCAACGTCCTGACTTTC	CASSYADDRVGAGANVLTF
-	TRBJ2-3	TRBV29-1	-	TGCAGCGTTGAATCCCCGGGTGTTCGGCCAGATACGCAGTATTTT	CSVESPGVRPDTQYF
-	TRBJ1-2	TRBV4-3	-	TGCGCCAGCAGCCAAGATGGGGGACGGATCTATGGCTACACCTTC	CASSQDGGRIYGYTF
-	TRBJ2-3	TRBV9	few	TGTGCCAGCAGCAACCGTCCTGGGACAGATACGCAGTATTTT	CASSNRPGTDTQYF
-	TRBJ2-7	TRBV9	-	TGTGCCAGCAGCGTAGGCGACGAGCAGTACTTC	CASSVGDEQYF
-	TRBJ1-2	TRBV6-5	few	TGTGCCAGCAGGGAGCGCGCCTATCAGGACTATGGCTACACCTTC	CASRERAYQDYGYTF
-	TRBJ1-5	TRBV6-1	few	TGTGCCAGCAGTCTCGCGGGAAGGGGAAATCAGCCCCAGCATTTT	CASSLAGRGNQPQHF
-	TRBJ2-5	TRBV20-1	few	TGCAGTGCTAGAGAGGTAGAGACCCAGTACTTC	CSAREVETQYF
TRBD1	TRBJ1-5	TRBV25-1	-	TGTGCCAGCAGTGATACTGAGACAGGGGATGGCAATCAGCCCCAGCATTTT	CASSDTETGDGNQPQHF
-	TRBJ2-3	TRBV4-3	few	TGCGCCAGCAGCCAATTGCAGTCCGGAGATACGCAGTATTTT	CASSQLQSGDTQYF
-	TRBJ2-1	TRBV28	few	TGTGCCAGCAGTCCCGGGCCCTACAATGAGCAGTTCTTC	CASSPGPYNEQFF
-	TRBJ2-7	TRBV7-9	-	TGTGCCAGCAGCTTAGTGCGGGGGCTAACCTACGAGCAGTACTTC	CASSLVRGLTYEQYF
-	TRBJ1-6	TRBV5-1	-	TGCGCCAGCAGCTTGGAACAGCGAGCATCACCCCTCCACTTT	CASSLEQRASPLHF
TRBD2	TRBJ2-3	TRBV7-8	-	TGTGCCAGCAGCTTAGGGAGCGGGGGGCCGCTTAGCACAGATACGCAGTATTTT	CASSLGSGGPLSTDTQYF
-	TRBJ2-1	TRBV5-1	-	TGCGCCAGCAGCTTGGCGGCTAGCTCCTACAATGAGCAGTTCTTC	CASSLAASSYNEQFF
-	TRBJ1-1	TRBV5-6	few	TGTGCCAGCAGCCTGAAAGAAGGAATCAGGCTGAACACTGAAGCTTTCTTT	CASSLKEGIRLNTEAFF
-	TRBJ2-2	TRBV7-2	-	TGTGCCAGCAGGGGGGACCCGAACACCGGGGAGCTGTTTTTT	CASRGDPNTGELFF
-	TRBJ2-5	TRBV5-4	few	TGTGCCAGCAGCTTGGGTATGGGCACGCGAGGGACCCAGTACTTC	CASSLGMGTRGTQYF
-	TRBJ1-4	TRBV9	few	TGTGCCAGCGGAGCGACCGGAGCAACTAATGAAAAACTGTTTTTT	CASGATGATNEKLFF
-	TRBJ1-2	TRBV28	-	TGTGCCAGCAGTTTACTAGACAGCCGAATCCTCTATGGCTACACCTTC	CASSLLDSRILYGYTF
TRBD1	TRBJ2-1	TRBV27	few	TGTGCCAGCAGTGCGGAGACAGGGGTGCGAAATGAGCAGTTCTTC	CASSAETGVRNEQFF
-	TRBJ1-4	TRBV7-8	-	TGTGCCAGCAGCTTGGGGCCCTTGGAAAAACTGTTTTTT	CASSLGPLEKLFF
-	TRBJ2-3	TRBV7-9	few	TGTGCCAGCAGCTTAATAACGGGAGGCACAGATACGCAGTATTTT	CASSLITGGTDTQYF
-	TRBJ2-2	TRBV7-9	few	TGTGCCAGCAGCCCTTTAGAGGAGCTGTTTTTT	CASSPLEELFF
-	TRBJ1-1	TRBV6-5	few	TGTGCCACCACGGGACTCAAGAACACTGAAGCTTTCTTT	CATTGLKNTEAFF
-	TRBJ1-1	TRBV4-2	few	TGTGCCAGCAGCCAATCGGTCGCGGGAGAAGCTTTCTTT	CASSQSVAGEAFF
-	TRBJ1-5	TRBV7-2	-	TGTGCCAGCAGCACGGGACCGGCGGGCAATCAGCCCCAGCATTTT	CASSTGPAGNQPQHF
TRBD2	TRBJ2-7	TRBV5-4	-	TGTGCCAGCAGGCCGGGACTAGGTTACGAGCAGTACTTC	CASRPGLGYEQYF
-	TRBJ2-3	TRBV4-1	-	TGCGCCAGCAGCCCTAGCCCCGGAAGTCTCACAGATACGCAGTATTTT	CASSPSPGSLTDTQYF
-	TRBJ1-1	TRBV7-9	-	TGTGCCAGCACCTCAGGGGTGATGAACACTGAAGCTTTCTTT	CASTSGVMNTEAFF
TRBD1	TRBJ2-1	TRBV2	once	TGTGCCAGCAGCACGGACAGGGACGATGAGCAGTTCTTC	CASSTDRDDEQFF
-	TRBJ1-2	TRBV5-8	-	TGTGCCAGCAGTTTGGGGACACTCTATGGCTACACCTTC	CASSLGTLYGYTF
-	TRBJ2-7	TRBV28	-	TGTGCCAGCAGCACGACTAGGGCAGAAAAGAGCTACGAGCAGTACTTC	CASSTTRAEKSYEQYF
-	TRBJ1-1	TRBV11-2	-	TGTGCCAGCAGGATTGACAGATTGAACACTGAAGCTTTCTTT	CASRIDRLNTEAFF
-	TRBJ1-2	TRBV14	once	TGTGCCAGCAGCCAAAGCCGCAACTCCAAGGCACCGAACTATGGCTACACCTTC	CASSQSRNSKAPNYGYTF
-	TRBJ2-7	TRBV5-6	-	TGTGCCAGCAGCTTGAGGCTCTACGAGCAGTACTTC	CASSLRLYEQYF